Below, 17 T cell receptor beta chains from the same sample are listed, as sequenced in a study of blood T cell repertoires in COVID-19. Produced via immunoSEQ multiplex PCR; TCRdb's table is partial and in-frame only. The sample carries 100,000 to 150,000 clones, 85% recorded once. The sample comprised peripheral blood. These receptors were taken from a woman older than 75 with acute or convalescent COVID-19.

The chain carries TRBV2 and TRBJ1-1, with D perhaps matching TRBD1 (6 bases). The CDR3 consists of 14 residues. Germline V CDR1 and CDR2: SNHLY, FYNNEI. V lost 6 bases and J 4 bases, leaving 15 bases between the germline ends. CDR3 bases: TGTGCCAGCAGCCAACAGGGTTCTGTCACTGAAGCTTTCTTT. Translation: CASSQQGSVTEAFF.

J is TRBJ2-5 and V is TRBV5-1, with D unclear. CDR3 length equals 14 residues. Germline values: CDR1 SGHRS, CDR2 YFSETQ. V lost 3 bases and J lost 0, with 9 bases in between. DNA for the CDR3: TGCGCCAGCAGCTGGTCACAGTACCAAGAGACCCAGTACTTC. Translating it yields CASSWSQYQETQYF.

The CDR3 bases are TGTGCCAGCAGGGACAGGGTAACTGGCTACACCTTC. Its translation: CASRDRVTGYTF. The chain is built from TRBV12-3 or TRBV12-4 and TRBJ1-2; TRBD1 matches at 8 bases. The CDR3 covers 12 residues. V trimming: 6 bases; J trimming: 7 bases; junction bases outside the gene matches: 4.

There are a few counts of this clone. The CDR3 DNA sequence: TGTGCCAGCAGTCTCGGACAGGGGACGCAAACTTTCTTT. It translates to CASSLGQGTQTFF. V gene TRBV2 combines with J gene TRBJ1-1; 9 nucleotides align to TRBD1. CDR3 length: 13 residues. V was pared by 5 bases and J by 12 bases, with 10 bases of the junction left unmatched. Germline V CDR1 and CDR2: SNHLY, FYNNEI.

The chain combines TRBV9 with TRBJ2-3, with a possible D match to TRBD1 (6 bases). The CDR3 contains 16 residues. CDR1 is SGDLS, CDR2 YYNGEE, per germline. V lost 1 base to trimming and J lost 4 bases, with 16 bases between them. The CDR3, as DNA: TGTGCCAGCAGCGTACGCCCAGGGGACCGCGCAGATACGCAGTATTTT. Its translation is CASSVRPGDRADTQYF.

J is TRBJ1-4 and V is TRBV2; D uncertain. The germline V gene has CDR1 SNHLY and CDR2 FYNNEI. V was pared by 4 bases and J by 6 bases, with 12 bases between. The CDR3 runs to 14 residues. The CDR3 DNA sequence: TGTGCCAGCAGTGCCCATCGGGAGGATGAAAAACTGTTTTTT. The encoded protein is CASSAHREDEKLFF. Using reference TRBV2 and TRBJ1-4 for the parts outside the CDR3, the full variable domain is EPEVTQTPSHQVTQMGQEVILRCVPISNHLYFYWYRQILGQKVEFLVSFYNNEISEKSEIFDDQFSVERPDGSNFTLKIRSTKLEDSAMYFCASSAHREDEKLFFGSGTQLSVL.

The chain has TRBV13 and TRBJ1-1, with D unresolved. Trimming stripped 1 base from V and 2 bases from J, with 5 bases between. Germline CDR1 is PRHDT and CDR2 is FYEKMQ (reference sequence). This CDR3 spans 13 amino acids. CDR3 nucleotide sequence: TGTGCCAGCAGCTTAGAACAAAACACTGAAGCTTTCTTT. Protein: CASSLEQNTEAFF.

The chain couples TRBV4-1 to TRBJ2-1, with 14 nucleotides matching TRBD2. V shed 2 bases, J shed 5 bases, and the junction held 5 bases outside the gene matches. Germline loops: CDR1 MGHRA, CDR2 YSYEKL. The CDR3 is 17 amino acids. In DNA, the CDR3 is TGCGCCAGCAGCCAACTTAAGGGACTAGCGGGGGACAATGAGCAGTTCTTC. Its protein is CASSQLKGLAGDNEQFF.

The chain recombines TRBV7-9 with TRBJ1-4; 7 bases fit TRBD1. Per germline, CDR1 SEHNR and CDR2 FQNEAQ (reference sequence). CDR3 length: 14 amino acids. J lost 7 bases, V lost 5 bases, and 7 bases had no gene match. The CDR3 DNA sequence: TGTGCCAGCAGCAACCAGGGGGGTCGTGAAAAACTGTTTTTT. It encodes CASSNQGGREKLFF.

The CDR3 loop reads CASSLGQNSNQPQHF. The DNA of the CDR3 is TGCGCCAGCAGCTTGGGACAGAACAGCAATCAGCCCCAGCATTTT. V gene TRBV5-1 combines with J gene TRBJ1-5; D is perhaps TRBD1 (5 bases). The V end lost 0 bases, the J end lost 1 base, and 8 bases lay between the germline ends. Germline V CDR1 and CDR2: SGHRS, YFSETQ. This CDR3 is built from 15 residues.

The gene calls are TRBV28 and TRBJ1-2; 8 bases agree with TRBD1. J was trimmed by 8 bases and V by 5 bases; bases with no gene match: 10. Germline CDR1 is MDHEN and CDR2 is SYDVKM. The CDR3 is made up of 14 amino acids. CDR3 region: CASSTLGRGLGYTF. CDR3 DNA sequence: TGTGCCAGCAGTACCCTGGGCAGGGGGCTAGGCTACACCTTC.

The chain joins TRBV7-3 to TRBJ2-1, with TRBD2 as a possible D gene (5 bases). V was clipped by 5 bases and J by 10 bases, with 18 bases between them. This CDR3 contains 14 residues. Germline assignment: CDR1 SGHTA and CDR2 FQGTGA. CDR3 sequence (DNA): TGTGCCAGCAGCACAGACCCACGGGAAAGAGAGCAGTTCTTC. It codes for CASSTDPREREQFF. The complete variable domain, with remaining parts taken from reference TRBV7-3 and TRBJ2-1, reads GAGVSQTPSNKVTEKGKYVELRCDPISGHTALYWYRQSLGQGPEFLIYFQGTGAADDSGLPNDRFFAVRPEGSVSTLKIQRTERGDSAVYLCASSTDPREREQFFGPGTRLTVL.

This chain uses TRBV19 with TRBJ2-2; D may be TRBD2 (5 bases). From germline, CDR1 is LNHDA and CDR2 SQIVND (reference sequence). V was clipped by 3 bases and J by 5 bases, with 22 bases between them. This CDR3 is 18 amino acids long. CDR3 sequence: CASSIRGVVVSTTGELFF. As DNA, the CDR3 is TGTGCCAGTAGTATTCGGGGAGTCGTGGTCAGCACTACCGGGGAGCTGTTTTTT.

The chain uses TRBV20-1 and TRBJ1-1; D is undetermined. Per the germline V gene, CDR1 is DFQATT and CDR2 is SNEGSKA (reference sequence). The CDR3 totals 11 residues. V shed 1 base and J shed 9 bases, with 9 bases lying between them. The CDR3 DNA reads as TGCAGTGCTAGAGTGGAGAGTAAAGCTTTCTTT. Protein product: CSARVESKAFF.

The gene calls are TRBV27 and TRBJ1-4; tentatively, D is TRBD1 (5 bases). The CDR3 runs to 14 residues. The V end lost 6 bases, the J end lost 8 bases, and 16 bases lay between the germline ends. Germline V CDR1 and CDR2: MNHEY, SMNVEV (reference sequence). The CDR3 sequence is CASRARGAGEKLFF. The CDR3 bases are TGTGCCAGCAGGGCTAGGGGTGCGGGAGAAAAACTGTTTTTT. The full variable domain, completed using reference TRBV27 and TRBJ1-4, is EAQVTQNPRYLITVTGKKLTVTCSQNMNHEYMSWYRQDPGLGLRQIYYSMNVEVTDKGDVPEGYKVSRKEKRNFPLILESPSPNQTSLYFCASRARGAGEKLFFGSGTQLSVL.

V and J are TRBV6-6 and TRBJ2-2, with D possibly matching TRBD2 (6 bases). This CDR3 spans 15 amino acids. Germline CDR1 and CDR2: MNHNY and SVGAGI (reference sequence). Trimming took off 4 bases at V and 1 base at J, with 10 bases between the two ends. The CDR3 DNA is TGTGCCAGCAGTTCTTTCGGGGGGAACACCGGGGAGCTGTTTTTT. Translation: CASSSFGGNTGELFF.

The chain has TRBV27 and TRBJ1-6; possibly TRBD1 for D (6 bases). V lost 2 bases to trimming and J lost 8 bases, with 10 bases between them. This CDR3 has 14 residues. Germline lookup yields CDR1 MNHEY and CDR2 SMNVEV (reference sequence). CDR3 region: CASSLGGRDSPLHF. The CDR3 coding sequence is TGTGCCAGCAGTTTAGGGGGCAGAGATTCACCCCTCCACTTT.